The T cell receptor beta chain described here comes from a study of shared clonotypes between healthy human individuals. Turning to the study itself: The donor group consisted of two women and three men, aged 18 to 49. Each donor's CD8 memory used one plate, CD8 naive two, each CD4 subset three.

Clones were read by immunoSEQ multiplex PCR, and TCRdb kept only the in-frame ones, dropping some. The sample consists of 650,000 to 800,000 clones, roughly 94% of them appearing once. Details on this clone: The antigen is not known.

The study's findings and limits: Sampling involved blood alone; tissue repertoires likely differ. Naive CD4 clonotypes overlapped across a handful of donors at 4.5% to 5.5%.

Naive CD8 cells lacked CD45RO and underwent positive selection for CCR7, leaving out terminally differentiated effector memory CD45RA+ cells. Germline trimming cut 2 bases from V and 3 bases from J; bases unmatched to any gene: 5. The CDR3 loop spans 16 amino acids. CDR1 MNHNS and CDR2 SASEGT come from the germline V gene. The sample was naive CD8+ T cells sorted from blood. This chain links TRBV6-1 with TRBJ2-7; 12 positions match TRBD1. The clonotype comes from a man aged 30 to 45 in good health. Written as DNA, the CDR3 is TGTGCCAGCAGTGAAACAGGGACAGGGGGCCTCTACGAGCAGTACTTC. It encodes CASSETGTGGLYEQYF.